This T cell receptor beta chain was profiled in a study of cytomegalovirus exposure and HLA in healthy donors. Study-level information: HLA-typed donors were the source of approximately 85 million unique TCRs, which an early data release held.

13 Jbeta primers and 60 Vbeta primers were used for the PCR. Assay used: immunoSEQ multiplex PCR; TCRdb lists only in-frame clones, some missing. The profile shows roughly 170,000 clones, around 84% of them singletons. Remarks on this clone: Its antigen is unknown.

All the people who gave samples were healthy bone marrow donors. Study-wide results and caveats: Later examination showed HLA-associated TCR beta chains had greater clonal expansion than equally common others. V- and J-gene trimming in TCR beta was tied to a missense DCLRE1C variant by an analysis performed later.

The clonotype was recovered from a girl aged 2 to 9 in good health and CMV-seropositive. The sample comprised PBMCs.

The CDR3 here is CASSFLGGDGGYNEQFF. CDR3 in DNA: TGTGCCAGCAGTTTCTTGGGGGGGGACGGAGGCTACAATGAGCAGTTCTTC. V and J are TRBV27 and TRBJ2-1; 7 positions agree with TRBD2. The CDR3 is 17 residues long. Germline lookup yields CDR1 MNHEY and CDR2 SMNVEV (reference sequence). The V gene end was trimmed by 3 bases and the J gene end by 3 bases; junction bases not matched to a gene: 11.